The rows below give T cell receptor beta chains drawn from one sample of a study of CD8 T cells in ankylosing spondylitis. TCRdb ran MiXCR on the 5' RACE reads and lists one entry per CDR3 protein. The table lists around 220,000 distinct CDR3 sequences, around 18% of them singletons, with about 42% in the top ten. Sequencing used blood, either unsorted or a sorted T cell fraction (not recorded which). These receptors all come from a male donor with ankylosing spondylitis. CDR3s include the opening cysteine and the closing phenylalanine or tryptophan. D genes are given only for firm matches. Only part of the rows carry a size: once, few, many, or a class if the clone is expanded.

D gene: TRBD1; V gene: TRBV4-3; J gene: TRBJ2-7; clone size: few; CDR3 protein: CASSPSTGSSYEQYF; CDR3 DNA: TGCGCCAGCAGCCCCTCGACAGGGTCCTCCTACGAGCAGTACTTC
D gene: .; V gene: TRBV15; J gene: TRBJ1-1; clone size: .; CDR3 protein: CATSPGGGSTEAFF; CDR3 DNA: TGTGCCACCAGCCCCGGGGGAGGTAGCACTGAAGCTTTCTTT
D gene: .; V gene: TRBV29-1; J gene: TRBJ2-1; clone size: many; CDR3 protein: CSVGHAREPEQFF; CDR3 DNA: TGCAGCGTTGGTCACGCCAGAGAACCTGAGCAGTTCTTC
D gene: TRBD1; V gene: TRBV6-5; J gene: TRBJ2-1; clone size: .; CDR3 protein: CASSYSTGGWNEQFF; CDR3 DNA: TGTGCCAGCAGTTATTCTACAGGGGGTTGGAATGAGCAGTTCTTC
D gene: .; V gene: TRBV5-1; J gene: TRBJ2-7; clone size: .; CDR3 protein: CASRDVGMSGNSPYEQYF; CDR3 DNA: TGCGCCAGCAGAGACGTCGGGATGAGTGGGAACAGCCCCTACGAGCAGTACTTC
D gene: .; V gene: TRBV5-1; J gene: TRBJ2-3; clone size: .; CDR3 protein: CASSQRLGITDTQYF; CDR3 DNA: TGCGCCAGCAGCCAAAGACTAGGAATCACAGATACGCAGTATTTT
D gene: TRBD2; V gene: TRBV12-3/TRBV12-4; J gene: TRBJ2-1; clone size: many; CDR3 protein: CASSSTGGPYNEQFF; CDR3 DNA: TGTGCCAGCAGTTCCACGGGAGGGCCCTACAATGAGCAGTTCTTC
D gene: .; V gene: TRBV12-3/TRBV12-4; J gene: TRBJ1-5; clone size: few; CDR3 protein: CASSQGDPDPNQPQHF; CDR3 DNA: TGTGCCAGCAGTCAGGGAGACCCAGATCCCAATCAGCCCCAGCATTTT
D gene: TRBD2; V gene: TRBV20-1; J gene: TRBJ2-1; clone size: .; CDR3 protein: CSAETSRTYYNEQFF; CDR3 DNA: TGCAGTGCGGAGACTAGCAGGACCTACTACAATGAGCAGTTCTTC
D gene: .; V gene: TRBV6-6; J gene: TRBJ1-1; clone size: few; CDR3 protein: CASSFGPGNEAFF; CDR3 DNA: TGTGCCAGCAGTTTCGGCCCCGGAAATGAAGCTTTCTTT
D gene: TRBD2; V gene: TRBV12-3/TRBV12-4; J gene: TRBJ2-1; clone size: few; CDR3 protein: CASSPAGLWNEQFF; CDR3 DNA: TGTGCCAGCAGTCCAGCGGGACTATGGAATGAGCAGTTCTTC
D gene: .; V gene: TRBV4-3; J gene: TRBJ1-1; clone size: many; CDR3 protein: CASSHRQENTEAFF; CDR3 DNA: TGCGCCAGCAGCCACCGACAGGAGAACACTGAAGCTTTCTTT
D gene: .; V gene: TRBV11-2; J gene: TRBJ2-2; clone size: few; CDR3 protein: CASRTRLDPGELFF; CDR3 DNA: TGTGCCAGCAGAACCCGACTAGATCCCGGGGAGCTGTTTTTT
D gene: TRBD1; V gene: TRBV10-3; J gene: TRBJ2-7; clone size: few; CDR3 protein: CAISEGTEATYEQYF; CDR3 DNA: TGTGCCATCAGTGAAGGGACAGAGGCAACTTACGAGCAGTACTTC
D gene: .; V gene: TRBV20-1; J gene: TRBJ2-3; clone size: .; CDR3 protein: CSARDLLGDLTQYF; CDR3 DNA: TGCAGTGCTAGAGACCTCCTCGGAGACCTTACGCAGTATTTT
D gene: .; V gene: TRBV6-4; J gene: TRBJ1-5; clone size: .; CDR3 protein: CASSDSFLRGINQPQHF; CDR3 DNA: TGTGCCAGCAGTGACTCTTTCCTCAGGGGCATCAATCAGCCCCAGCATTTT
D gene: .; V gene: TRBV27; J gene: TRBJ1-6; clone size: few; CDR3 protein: CASSLRRADGSPLHF; CDR3 DNA: TGTGCCAGCAGCCTGCGTAGGGCCGATGGTTCACCCCTCCACTTT
D gene: TRBD2; V gene: TRBV11-2; J gene: TRBJ2-7; clone size: many; CDR3 protein: CASSLTSGSYEQYF; CDR3 DNA: TGTGCCAGCAGCTTAACTAGCGGGAGCTACGAGCAGTACTTC
D gene: .; V gene: TRBV25-1; J gene: TRBJ2-5; clone size: medium-sized; CDR3 protein: CASSDLGGDVETQYF; CDR3 DNA: TGTGCCAGCAGTGACCTCGGAGGGGATGTGGAGACCCAGTACTTC
D gene: .; V gene: TRBV11-2; J gene: TRBJ2-4; clone size: many; CDR3 protein: CASSLVWADGLNIQYF; CDR3 DNA: TGTGCCAGCAGCTTAGTGTGGGCGGATGGGCTAAACATTCAGTACTTC
D gene: .; V gene: TRBV12-3/TRBV12-4; J gene: TRBJ2-5; clone size: .; CDR3 protein: CASSGQGPWETQYF; CDR3 DNA: TGTGCCAGCAGTGGACAAGGACCTTGGGAGACCCAGTACTTC
D gene: .; V gene: TRBV12-3/TRBV12-4; J gene: TRBJ2-3; clone size: .; CDR3 protein: CASSYGPARGTDTQYF; CDR3 DNA: TGTGCCAGCAGTTACGGGCCCGCCCGGGGCACAGATACGCAGTATTTT
D gene: .; V gene: TRBV28; J gene: TRBJ2-4; clone size: .; CDR3 protein: CASSPVEQNIQYF; CDR3 DNA: TGTGCCAGCAGTCCGGTGGAGCAAAACATTCAGTACTTC
D gene: .; V gene: TRBV27; J gene: TRBJ2-4; clone size: .; CDR3 protein: CASSLDRAKNIQYF; CDR3 DNA: TGTGCCAGCAGTTTAGATAGGGCCAAAAACATTCAGTACTTC
D gene: TRBD1; V gene: TRBV7-3; J gene: TRBJ1-2; clone size: few; CDR3 protein: CASSLMMGQGPANYGYTF; CDR3 DNA: TGTGCCAGCAGCTTAATGATGGGACAGGGGCCAGCTAACTATGGCTACACCTTC
D gene: .; V gene: TRBV29-1; J gene: TRBJ2-3; clone size: .; CDR3 protein: CSVEVGREEDTQYF; CDR3 DNA: TGCAGCGTTGAAGTGGGCAGGGAGGAAGATACGCAGTATTTT
D gene: TRBD1; V gene: TRBV12-3/TRBV12-4; J gene: TRBJ2-1; clone size: many; CDR3 protein: CASSLFRDRGNEQFF; CDR3 DNA: TGTGCCAGCAGTTTATTCCGGGACAGGGGAAATGAGCAGTTCTTC
D gene: TRBD1; V gene: TRBV2; J gene: TRBJ1-1; clone size: .; CDR3 protein: CASSEGQGTNTEAFF; CDR3 DNA: TGTGCCAGCAGTGAAGGACAGGGGACGAACACTGAAGCTTTCTTT
D gene: TRBD2; V gene: TRBV7-9; J gene: TRBJ2-2; clone size: .; CDR3 protein: CASSQRAGETGELFF; CDR3 DNA: TGTGCCAGCAGCCAACGAGCGGGAGAGACCGGGGAGCTGTTTTTT
D gene: .; V gene: TRBV13; J gene: TRBJ1-5; clone size: .; CDR3 protein: CASSKHDQPQHF; CDR3 DNA: TGTGCCAGCAGCAAACACGATCAGCCCCAGCATTTT
D gene: .; V gene: TRBV10-3; J gene: TRBJ2-7; clone size: few; CDR3 protein: CAISEVSVSIYEQYF; CDR3 DNA: TGTGCCATCAGTGAGGTTAGCGTATCAATCTACGAGCAGTACTTC
D gene: TRBD1; V gene: TRBV20-1; J gene: TRBJ2-7; clone size: .; CDR3 protein: CSARRRDRSYEQYF; CDR3 DNA: TGCAGTGCTAGACGGCGGGACAGGTCCTACGAGCAGTACTTC
D gene: TRBD1; V gene: TRBV6-1; J gene: TRBJ1-2; clone size: .; CDR3 protein: CASSIAGGSYGYTF; CDR3 DNA: TGTGCCAGCAGTATCGCAGGGGGCTCTTATGGCTACACCTTC
D gene: .; V gene: TRBV12-3/TRBV12-4; J gene: TRBJ1-2; clone size: few; CDR3 protein: CASSLGQYGYTF; CDR3 DNA: TGTGCCAGCAGTTTAGGGCAGTATGGCTACACCTTC
D gene: .; V gene: TRBV7-8; J gene: TRBJ1-1; clone size: few; CDR3 protein: CASSPRGADTEAFF; CDR3 DNA: TGTGCCAGCAGCCCGCGGGGGGCGGACACTGAAGCTTTCTTT
D gene: .; V gene: TRBV6-1; J gene: TRBJ2-7; clone size: .; CDR3 protein: CASSTTSSYEQYF; CDR3 DNA: TGTGCCAGCAGCACCACCAGCTCCTACGAGCAGTACTTC
D gene: .; V gene: TRBV7-8; J gene: TRBJ2-2; clone size: few; CDR3 protein: CASSTRDGNTGELFF; CDR3 DNA: TGTGCCAGCAGCACCAGGGACGGGAACACCGGGGAGCTGTTTTTT
D gene: TRBD1; V gene: TRBV3-1; J gene: TRBJ2-6; clone size: .; CDR3 protein: CASSHGQVLSGANVLTF; CDR3 DNA: TGTGCCAGCAGCCATGGACAGGTCCTTTCTGGGGCCAACGTCCTGACTTTC
D gene: .; V gene: TRBV4-1; J gene: TRBJ1-2; clone size: many; CDR3 protein: CASSQVVFQGIGGYTF; CDR3 DNA: TGCGCCAGCAGCCAAGTTGTGTTCCAGGGAATTGGTGGCTACACCTTC
D gene: .; V gene: TRBV7-6; J gene: TRBJ2-2; clone size: many; CDR3 protein: CASSFNGGELFF; CDR3 DNA: TGTGCCAGCAGCTTTAATGGCGGGGAGCTGTTTTTT
D gene: .; V gene: TRBV2; J gene: TRBJ2-7; clone size: few; CDR3 protein: CASSAEGTELGEQYF; CDR3 DNA: TGTGCCAGCAGTGCTGAGGGTACGGAGCTAGGCGAGCAGTACTTC
D gene: TRBD2; V gene: TRBV29-1; J gene: TRBJ2-1; clone size: .; CDR3 protein: CSVDGYRRGGSYNEQFF; CDR3 DNA: TGCAGCGTTGATGGTTATCGGCGGGGGGGCTCCTACAATGAGCAGTTCTTC
D gene: TRBD1; V gene: TRBV20-1; J gene: TRBJ1-1; clone size: few; CDR3 protein: CSACAPATGASLMNTEAFF; CDR3 DNA: TGCAGTGCTTGTGCCCCCGCGACAGGGGCGTCCCTAATGAACACTGAAGCTTTCTTT
D gene: .; V gene: TRBV12-3/TRBV12-4; J gene: TRBJ1-2; clone size: many; CDR3 protein: CASSFRPIGGYTF; CDR3 DNA: TGTGCCAGCAGTTTCCGACCTATCGGGGGCTACACCTTC
D gene: .; V gene: TRBV4-1; J gene: TRBJ2-7; clone size: few; CDR3 protein: CASSRNGLDEQYF; CDR3 DNA: TGCGCCAGCAGCCGCAATGGTCTAGACGAGCAGTACTTC
D gene: .; V gene: TRBV12-3/TRBV12-4; J gene: TRBJ1-4; clone size: .; CDR3 protein: CASSPTPGGGEKLFF; CDR3 DNA: TGTGCCAGCAGTCCTACTCCCGGGGGTGGCGAAAAACTGTTTTTT
D gene: TRBD1; V gene: TRBV7-3; J gene: TRBJ2-2; clone size: .; CDR3 protein: CASSARDRNTGELFF; CDR3 DNA: TGTGCCAGCAGCGCCCGGGACAGGAACACCGGGGAGCTGTTTTTT
D gene: .; V gene: TRBV4-1; J gene: TRBJ1-6; clone size: few; CDR3 protein: CASSQDLMRQVDSPLHF; CDR3 DNA: TGCGCCAGCAGCCAAGATCTTATGAGGCAGGTTGATTCACCCCTCCACTTT
D gene: .; V gene: TRBV6-2/TRBV6-3; J gene: TRBJ1-5; clone size: few; CDR3 protein: CASSFFGNQPQHF; CDR3 DNA: TGTGCCAGCAGTTTTTTCGGCAATCAGCCCCAGCATTTT
D gene: TRBD2; V gene: TRBV20-1; J gene: TRBJ2-7; clone size: .; CDR3 protein: CSATGTSGSLAYEQYF; CDR3 DNA: TGCAGTGCGACCGGGACTAGCGGGAGTCTGGCCTACGAGCAGTACTTC
D gene: TRBD2; V gene: TRBV9; J gene: TRBJ2-7; clone size: .; CDR3 protein: CASSLTAGDGYEQYF; CDR3 DNA: TGTGCCAGCAGCCTAACTGCGGGAGACGGCTACGAGCAGTACTTC
D gene: .; V gene: TRBV7-2; J gene: TRBJ1-6; clone size: few; CDR3 protein: CASSLGFPAGEISPLHF; CDR3 DNA: TGTGCCAGCAGCTTAGGATTCCCCGCAGGGGAGATCTCACCCCTCCACTTT
D gene: .; V gene: TRBV9; J gene: TRBJ2-7; clone size: few; CDR3 protein: CASSVGSESPYEQYF; CDR3 DNA: TGTGCCAGCAGCGTGGGCTCTGAGTCCCCCTACGAGCAGTACTTC
D gene: .; V gene: TRBV6-5; J gene: TRBJ1-1; clone size: few; CDR3 protein: CASSYSRVATEAFF; CDR3 DNA: TGTGCCAGCAGTTACTCGAGAGTAGCCACTGAAGCTTTCTTT
D gene: .; V gene: TRBV4-1; J gene: TRBJ2-5; clone size: .; CDR3 protein: CASSQGETYQETQYF; CDR3 DNA: TGCGCCAGCAGCCAAGGGGAGACGTACCAAGAGACCCAGTACTTC
D gene: .; V gene: TRBV20-1; J gene: TRBJ2-7; clone size: .; CDR3 protein: CSARDSDVPAYEQYF; CDR3 DNA: TGCAGTGCTAGAGATAGCGATGTTCCTGCCTACGAGCAGTACTTC
D gene: .; V gene: TRBV5-6; J gene: TRBJ2-7; clone size: .; CDR3 protein: CASSSDPHEQYF; CDR3 DNA: TGTGCCAGCAGCTCGGACCCTCACGAGCAGTACTTC